Below are 5 T cell receptor beta chains sequenced from a single sample in a study of post-analysis software for immune sequencing data. The study, taken as a whole, reports: Relative to controls, patients had five TRBV segments at higher frequency, with TRBV5-6, TRBV5-1 and TRBV20-1 among these.

What these receptors recognize is not known. Incorporated into the TCR beta cDNA libraries were unique molecular identifiers, which served to reduce PCR and sequencing biases. TCRdb processed the PCR reads anew with MiXCR; each CDR3 protein has one entry. The table shows about 820,000 distinct CDR3 sequences, with 53% occurring only once. Sequencing input: blood. The origin of the receptors is a girl aged 5 to 17 with multiple sclerosis.

The chain uses TRBV29-1 and TRBJ2-7; TRBD1 matches at 7 bases. This CDR3 region has 12 residues. Germline V lookup: CDR1 SQVTM, CDR2 ANQGSEA. V was clipped by 5 bases and J by 3 bases; unmatched bases: 4. Here the CDR3 DNA reads TGCAGCGTTCGGGACAGCATCTACGAGCAGTACTTC. Translated: CSVRDSIYEQYF.

V gene TRBV5-1 combines with J gene TRBJ2-7; 9 bases map to TRBD1. The CDR3 sequence is 15 residues long. With V trimmed by 3 bases and J by 2 bases, 6 bases remained unmatched. CDR1 and CDR2 from the germline V gene are SGHRS and YFSETQ. The CDR3 here is CASSWERQGAYEQYF. CDR3 in DNA: TGCGCCAGCAGCTGGGAACGACAGGGGGCCTACGAGCAGTACTTC.

J is TRBJ2-5 and V is TRBV7-3; D is undetermined. Germline loops: CDR1 SGHTA, CDR2 FQGTGA. Trimming pared 4 bases from V and 1 base from J, leaving 10 bases between. The length of the CDR3 is 14 residues. CDR3 in DNA: TGTGCCAGCAGCTCAGCAAGGACCCAAGAGACCCAGTACTTC. Its translation is CASSSARTQETQYF.

The V and J genes are TRBV27 and TRBJ2-6; TRBD1 matches at 8 bases. The CDR3 sequence is 18 residues long. CDR1 and CDR2 from the germline V gene are MNHEY and SMNVEV (reference sequence). J was trimmed by 0 bases and V by 6 bases; bases with no gene match: 10. The CDR3 region has the DNA TGTGCCAGCAGACGTACCCGGACAGGGTCCTCTGGGGCCAACGTCCTGACTTTC. Translation gives CASRRTRTGSSGANVLTF.

The V gene is TRBV5-1, the J gene TRBJ2-5, with D perhaps TRBD1 (6 bases). CDR1 is SGHRS, CDR2 YFSETQ, per germline. V lost 5 bases to trimming and J lost 2 bases, with 13 bases between them. This CDR3 contains 14 residues. In DNA, the CDR3 is TGCGCCAGCAGGGGGCGACAGGAACAAGAGACCCAGTACTTC. It translates to CASRGRQEQETQYF.